This TCR beta chain was observed in a study of T cells after posttransplantation cyclophosphamide. Cells defined as naive were viable CD3+CD4+ or CD3+CD8+ and CCR7+CD45RA+CD45RO-CD95-CD27+CD28+. On the day of bone marrow donation, the related graft donor provided peripheral blood. This CDR3 comprises 16 residues. Germline CDR1 reads MGHRA; CDR2 reads YSYEKL. V shed 4 bases and J 2 bases; nucleotides not matched to a gene: 11. General study results and limits: Later post-transplant blood repertoires were often dominated by donor CD8+ memory clones. Recipient CMV seropositivity and CMV reactivation strongly tracked TRB clonality. Skin or GI-infiltrating T cells shared few TRB sequences with blood.

To note about this clone: No antigen is known for it.

This table comes from immunoSEQ multiplex PCR, and its TCRdb copy is limited to in-frame clones, with some not included. The sample carries some 30,000 clones, about 91% recorded once. This TCR came from a young man in good health and a related stem cell transplant donor. Sequenced: naive CD4+ T cells sorted from blood. The J gene is TRBJ2-7, the V gene TRBV4-1; 7 nucleotides align to TRBD2. The CDR3 DNA sequence: TGCGCCAGCAGCCCCGGGGGACGGGGGGTTACCTACGAGCAGTACTTC. It is translated as CASSPGGRGVTYEQYF.